This is a list of T cell receptor beta chains from one sample in a study of T cell repertoires in cytomegalovirus infection. TCRdb reprocessed the reads with MiXCR, giving one entry per CDR3 protein. The table shows under 850,000 distinct CDR3 sequences, with around 35% occurring only once. Their target antigens are unknown. The sequenced sample was cultured PBMCs, obtained from culture after CMV antigen stimulation. Every receptor here comes from a human donor in good health (CMV status not recorded). Some clones in this sample may be carry-over from other donors' samples. Both conserved end residues are part of each CDR3. The D gene is left open where the match is weak. Clone size is given for some rows only: seen once, a few or many times, or a class if the clone is expanded.

clone size: -
J gene: TRBJ2-7
D gene: -
V gene: TRBV12-3/TRBV12-4
CDR3 DNA: TGTGCCAGCAGCCGTGGGGGCTCGCTACCCTCCGAGCAGTACTTC
CDR3 protein: CASSRGGSLPSEQYF

clone size: -
J gene: TRBJ2-3
D gene: -
V gene: TRBV7-2
CDR3 DNA: TGTGCCAGCAGCTTAGTTTTAAGGGGAGCAGATACGCAGTATTTT
CDR3 protein: CASSLVLRGADTQYF

clone size: -
J gene: TRBJ1-1
D gene: TRBD1
V gene: TRBV10-3
CDR3 DNA: TGTGCCATCAGTGAAGGACAGGGTGAGGCTTTCTTT
CDR3 protein: CAISEGQGEAFF

clone size: few
J gene: TRBJ1-4
D gene: -
V gene: TRBV12-3/TRBV12-4
CDR3 DNA: TGTGCCAGCAGTTTAGAGAGGGCCGGCCCCGAAAAACTGTTTTTT
CDR3 protein: CASSLERAGPEKLFF

clone size: few
J gene: TRBJ2-7
D gene: -
V gene: TRBV12-3/TRBV12-4
CDR3 DNA: TGTGCCAGCAGTCCGAGGACGGCGTTCTACGAGCAGTACTTC
CDR3 protein: CASSPRTAFYEQYF

clone size: few
J gene: TRBJ2-1
D gene: TRBD1
V gene: TRBV10-3
CDR3 DNA: TGTGCCATCAGTGAGTCATACAGGGGGCAAGGCAATGAGCAGTTCTTC
CDR3 protein: CAISESYRGQGNEQFF

clone size: -
J gene: TRBJ2-5
D gene: TRBD2
V gene: TRBV20-1
CDR3 DNA: TGCAGTGCTAGTCCGGTGGGAGGGCCGGGGGAGACCCAGTACTTC
CDR3 protein: CSASPVGGPGETQYF

clone size: -
J gene: TRBJ1-1
D gene: -
V gene: TRBV2
CDR3 DNA: TGTGCCAGCAGTTTTCTACCGAATGTAATGAACACTGAAGCTTTCTTT
CDR3 protein: CASSFLPNVMNTEAFF

clone size: few
J gene: TRBJ2-7
D gene: -
V gene: TRBV6-2/TRBV6-3
CDR3 DNA: TGTGCCAGCGGGGGGACGGCAGCAGAGCAGTACTTC
CDR3 protein: CASGGTAAEQYF

clone size: -
J gene: TRBJ2-5
D gene: TRBD2
V gene: TRBV7-6
CDR3 DNA: TGTGCCAGCAGCTTGGGCCTAGCGGGGGCTCACCAAGAGACCCAGTACTTC
CDR3 protein: CASSLGLAGAHQETQYF

clone size: -
J gene: TRBJ1-1
D gene: -
V gene: TRBV19
CDR3 DNA: TGTGCCAGTAGTACCAGACTTGGGACTGAAGCTTTCTTT
CDR3 protein: CASSTRLGTEAFF

clone size: few
J gene: TRBJ2-7
D gene: TRBD1
V gene: TRBV19
CDR3 DNA: TGTGCCAGTAGTAAAGGCCCCAGGGGGCCGGCATCCTACGAGCAGTACTTC
CDR3 protein: CASSKGPRGPASYEQYF

clone size: -
J gene: TRBJ2-7
D gene: TRBD1
V gene: TRBV19
CDR3 DNA: TGTGCCAGTAGTATCTGGACAGGGGGCACCTACGAGCAGTACTTC
CDR3 protein: CASSIWTGGTYEQYF

clone size: -
J gene: TRBJ1-1
D gene: -
V gene: TRBV12-3/TRBV12-4
CDR3 DNA: TGTGCCAGCTCTTTAGGAGGGATTTGGACTGAAGCTTTCTTT
CDR3 protein: CASSLGGIWTEAFF

clone size: -
J gene: TRBJ2-5
D gene: -
V gene: TRBV14
CDR3 DNA: TGTGCCAGCAGCCAAGCTCCCGGGGCCCAGTACTTC
CDR3 protein: CASSQAPGAQYF